This T cell receptor beta chain is from a study of T cell changes during pregnancy in multiple sclerosis. V was cut by 4 bases and J by 4 bases, with 13 bases left in between. Germline V gene lookup returns CDR1 MGHRA and CDR2 YSYEKL. This CDR3 has 14 amino acids. The table came from immunoSEQ multiplex PCR; TCRdb's copy has only in-frame clones and leaves some out. The table records some 42,000 clones, approximately 90% of them present only once. This chain joins TRBV4-1 and TRBJ2-5; perhaps TRBD2 as D (6 bases). The clonotype was recovered from a female donor with multiple sclerosis, enrolled in a pregnancy study. The source was CD4+ T cells from peripheral blood mononuclear cells, collected after pregnancy. The CDR3 reads CASSPTEEGETQYF. CDR3 nucleotides: TGCGCCAGCAGCCCGACAGAGGAGGGAGAGACCCAGTACTTC.